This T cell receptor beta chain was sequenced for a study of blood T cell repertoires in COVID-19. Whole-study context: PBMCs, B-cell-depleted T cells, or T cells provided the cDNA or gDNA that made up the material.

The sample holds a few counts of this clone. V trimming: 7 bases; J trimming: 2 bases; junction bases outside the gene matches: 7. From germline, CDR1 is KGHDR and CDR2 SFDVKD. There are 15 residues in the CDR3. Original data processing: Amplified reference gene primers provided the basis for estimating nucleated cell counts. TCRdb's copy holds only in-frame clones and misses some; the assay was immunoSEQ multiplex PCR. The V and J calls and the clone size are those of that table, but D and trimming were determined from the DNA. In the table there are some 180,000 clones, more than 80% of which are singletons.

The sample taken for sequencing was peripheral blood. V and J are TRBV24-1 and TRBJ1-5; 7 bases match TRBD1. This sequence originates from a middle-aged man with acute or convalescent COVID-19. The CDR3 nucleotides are TGTGCCACCAGGAAACGAGACAGGGGCAATCAGCCCCAGCATTTT. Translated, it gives CATRKRDRGNQPQHF.